This T cell receptor beta chain was retrieved from a study of follicular helper T cells after annual influenza vaccination. Study summary: Days 0, 7 and 28 post-vaccination were the blood draw times. Study-level results: ICOS+CD38+ cTfh clonality change tracked circulating plasmablast frequency change.

The time point: 2015-2016 season, 7 days after influenza vaccination. Sorted cTfh were non-naive CD4+CXCR5+PD-1+, either ICOS+CD38+ or ICOS-CD38-. Survey level resolution was used for TCRB sequencing. Produced via immunoSEQ multiplex PCR; TCRdb's table is partial and in-frame only. The profile shows thousands of clones, around nine tenths of them singletons. In the case of this clone: Its target is not known.

With V trimmed by 3 bases and J by 2 bases, 3 bases remained unmatched. Germline V gene sequence: CDR1 SGHTA, CDR2 FQGNSA. This CDR3 is 16 amino acids long. The TCR sequence derives from an adult who received the influenza vaccine. The chain combines TRBV7-2 with TRBJ1-3, with 11 bases lining up with TRBD1. The specimen was CXCR5+ CD38- circulating T follicular helper cells from blood, collected 7 days after influenza vaccination. The subset here: circulating Tfh, non-naive CD4+CXCR5+PD-1+ (ICOS+CD38+ or ICOS-CD38-). CDR3: CASSFGQGAAGNTIYF. The CDR3 nucleotides are TGTGCCAGCAGCTTTGGACAGGGGGCAGCTGGAAACACCATATATTTT.